The clone carrying this TCR beta chain was counted between two and nine times. This specimen belongs to a study of molecular identifiers for immune sequencing clone quantification. TCRdb independently ran MiXCR on the PCR reads; one entry per CDR3 protein. The table lists around 100,000 distinct CDR3 sequences, over 30% of them singletons. Trimming removed 2 bases from V and 6 bases from J; junction bases left unmatched: 5. The germline gives CDR1 LNHDA, CDR2 SQIVND (reference sequence). The CDR3 loop spans 14 amino acids. The material sequenced was naive CD8+ T cells from blood, with Jurkat cell RNA spiked in. Subset given: FACS-sorted CD8+CD4-CCR7+CD45RA+ naive T cells. This receptor was taken from a human donor in good health. Some libraries in this study had Jurkat cell RNA spiked in. The J gene is TRBJ2-7, the V gene TRBV19; 9 positions agree with TRBD1. The CDR3 protein is CASSIWDRDGEQYF. The DNA of the CDR3 is TGTGCCAGTAGTATATGGGACAGGGATGGCGAGCAGTACTTC.